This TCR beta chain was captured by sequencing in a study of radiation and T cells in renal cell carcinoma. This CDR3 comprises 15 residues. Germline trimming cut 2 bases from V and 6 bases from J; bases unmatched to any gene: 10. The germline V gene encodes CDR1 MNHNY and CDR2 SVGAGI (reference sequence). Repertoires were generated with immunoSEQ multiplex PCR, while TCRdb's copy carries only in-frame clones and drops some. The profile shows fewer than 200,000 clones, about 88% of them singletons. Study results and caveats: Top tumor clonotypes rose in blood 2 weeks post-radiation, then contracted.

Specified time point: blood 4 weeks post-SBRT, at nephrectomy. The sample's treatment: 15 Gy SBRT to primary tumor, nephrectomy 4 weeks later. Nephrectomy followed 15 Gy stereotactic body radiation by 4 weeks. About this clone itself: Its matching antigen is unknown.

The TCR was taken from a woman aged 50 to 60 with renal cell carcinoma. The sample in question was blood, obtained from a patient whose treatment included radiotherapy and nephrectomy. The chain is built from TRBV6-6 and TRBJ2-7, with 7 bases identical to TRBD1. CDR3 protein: CASSYRVGGLLEQYF. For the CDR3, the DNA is TGTGCCAGCAGTTACCGCGTAGGGGGCCTTCTCGAGCAGTACTTC.